These 5 T cell receptor beta chains were sequenced from one sample in a study of T-cell reconstitution after alpha-beta-depleted transplantation in children. This sample's TCRbeta library carried unique molecular identifier barcodes. TCRdb independently ran MiXCR on the PCR reads; one entry per CDR3 protein. The repertoire has about 600,000 distinct CDR3 sequences, over 10% of them found once; the top ten carry approximately 2%. Here the sequenced sample was PBMCs, mostly from graft donor cells, taken 360 days after TCRalphabeta/CD19-depleted stem cell transplant. The origin of the receptors is a male patient younger than 18 who had a stem cell transplant for acute myeloid leukemia, so the T cells may come from the graft donor.

This clonotype was seen a few times. CDR3 coding DNA: TGTGCCAGCAGCCACCAGACAGGGATGGGTAGTTACACAGATACGCAGTATTTT. It specifies CASSHQTGMGSYTDTQYF. The genes are TRBV11-2 and TRBJ2-3, with 7 bases aligning to TRBD1. The ends lost 5 bases at V and 2 bases at J; junction bases unmatched: 16. CDR1 is SGHAT, CDR2 FQNNGV, per germline. This CDR3 has 18 amino acids.

The rearrangement joins TRBV19 to TRBJ1-5; 10 bases align to TRBD1. This CDR3 comprises 12 residues. CDR1 is LNHDA and CDR2 is SQIVND in the germline V gene (reference sequence). J gave up 7 bases and V 8 bases, and 2 bases lay outside the gene matches. The DNA for the CDR3 is TGTGCCAGTGGACAGGGGGACCAGCCCCAGCATTTT. It is translated as CASGQGDQPQHF.

This clonotype was picked up many times. J is TRBJ2-1 and V is TRBV7-9; either TRBD1 or TRBD2 may fit D (5 bases each). The germline V gene has CDR1 SEHNR and CDR2 FQNEAQ (reference sequence). The CDR3 length is 12 residues. Trimming stripped 3 bases from V and 10 bases from J, with 10 bases between. The CDR3 nucleotides read TGTGCCAGCAGCTTCGGGGCGGACGAGCAGTTCTTC. It yields the protein CASSFGADEQFF.

V and J are TRBV28 and TRBJ2-2, with D hard to call. The CDR3 loop spans 11 amino acids. Germline CDR1 MDHEN, CDR2 SYDVKM. V was clipped by 8 bases and J by 7 bases, with 8 bases between them. The CDR3 loop is CASGPYGELFF. DNA for the CDR3: TGTGCCAGCGGGCCTTACGGGGAGCTGTTTTTT.

The V call is TRBV14, the J call TRBJ2-1, with D hard to call. The germline V and J ends were trimmed by 1 base and 12 bases, with 13 bases remaining between them. This CDR3 has 13 residues. Germline V gene data show CDR1 as SGHDN and CDR2 as FVKESK. The CDR3 DNA reads as TGTGCCAGCAGCCAAGGTCTTGGGCTGGGGCAGTTCTTC. This translates into CASSQGLGLGQFF.